The 15 T cell receptor beta chains reported below all come from one sample, sequenced in a study of cytotoxic CD8 clonotypes in ibrutinib-treated CLL. The assay was immunoSEQ multiplex PCR, and TCRdb's table has in-frame clones only and misses some. The sample shows 160,000 or so clones, about four fifths of them seen only once. Sequenced material: PBMCs, taken after 12 months of ibrutinib treatment. These receptors originate from a human donor with chronic lymphocytic leukemia.

The gene calls are TRBV10-3 and TRBJ1-1; D remains ambiguous. The V end lost 7 bases, the J end lost 1 base, and 13 bases lay between the germline ends. Germline loops: CDR1 ENHRY, CDR2 SYGVKD. The CDR3 length is 14 residues. The CDR3 is CAITSDGKNTEAFF. The CDR3 DNA follows: TGTGCCATCACCTCTGACGGGAAGAACACTGAAGCTTTCTTT.

This rearrangement joins TRBV30 to TRBJ2-3; 7 bases align to TRBD1. V was pared by 6 bases and J by 3 bases, with 9 bases of the junction left unmatched. Per germline, CDR1 GTSNPN and CDR2 SVGIG (reference sequence). The CDR3 covers 14 residues. Here the CDR3 DNA reads TGTGCCTGTGGGACAGCTACCGTTACAGATACGCAGTATTTT. This encodes CACGTATVTDTQYF.

The chain is built from TRBV28 and TRBJ2-2; D is unclear. CDR1 and CDR2 from the germline V gene are MDHEN and SYDVKM. V gave up 6 bases and J gave up 0 bases, with 5 bases separating them. The CDR3 loop spans 13 amino acids. The CDR3 region is CASSLPNTGELFF. The CDR3 DNA is TGTGCCAGCAGCTTACCGAACACCGGGGAGCTGTTTTTT.

The V gene is TRBV18, the J gene TRBJ2-7; TRBD2 aligns across 7 bases. Germline V CDR1 and CDR2: KGHSH, LQKENI. This CDR3 is 14 amino acids long. J gave up 1 base and V 6 bases, and 6 bases lay outside the gene matches. This chain's CDR3 is CASSPDGGSYEQYF. The CDR3 DNA reads as TGTGCCAGCTCCCCTGACGGGGGGTCCTACGAGCAGTACTTC.

The V call is TRBV10-1, the J call TRBJ2-7; 8 nucleotides match TRBD1. V lost 1 base to trimming and J lost 4 bases; unmatched junction nucleotides: 15. Germline CDR1 is WNHNN and CDR2 is SYGVQD (reference sequence). CDR3 size: 18 residues. CDR3 residues: CASSELVVWAGGKYEQYF. The CDR3 DNA follows: TGCGCCAGCAGTGAGTTAGTGGTCTGGGCAGGGGGCAAATACGAGCAGTACTTC.

This clone was found a few times. This chain links TRBV27 with TRBJ1-1; D remains ambiguous. CDR3 length: 13 residues. V was shortened by 3 bases and J by 6 bases, with 11 bases between the two germline ends. Germline-derived CDR1 and CDR2 are MNHEY and SMNVEV (reference sequence). The CDR3 coding sequence is TGTGCCAGCAGTTTTTCGCGCTGGGCTGAAGCTTTCTTT. It specifies CASSFSRWAEAFF.

The table lists this clone with a count of one. The V call is TRBV5-4, the J call TRBJ2-7; no definite D call. The CDR3 loop spans 12 amino acids. V was cut by 4 bases and J by 1 base, with 6 bases left in between. Germline values: CDR1 SGHNT, CDR2 YYREEE (reference sequence). CDR3 in amino acids: CASSPRSYEQYF. In nucleotides, the CDR3 is TGTGCCAGCAGCCCTCGGTCCTACGAGCAGTACTTC.

The rearrangement links TRBV9 to TRBJ2-6; 9 nucleotides align to TRBD1. The CDR3 has 17 amino acids. The ends lost 2 bases at V and 0 bases at J; junction bases unmatched: 3. From germline, CDR1 is SGDLS and CDR2 YYNGEE. CDR3 region: CASSVGQGSSGANVLTF. The DNA of the CDR3 is TGTGCCAGCAGCGTTGGACAGGGGAGCTCTGGGGCCAACGTCCTGACTTTC.

The V and J genes are TRBV11-2 and TRBJ2-1; D is tentatively TRBD1 or TRBD2 (6 bases each). Germline V gene sequence: CDR1 SGHAT, CDR2 FQNNGV. CDR3 length: 14 amino acids. Trimming removed 1 base from V and 15 bases from J, with 19 bases in between. This chain's CDR3 is CASSLVLGGIGGFF. DNA of the CDR3: TGTGCCAGCAGCTTAGTCCTAGGGGGGATTGGAGGGTTCTTC.

This rearrangement joins TRBV4-1 to TRBJ1-1, with D hard to call. In germline, CDR1 is MGHRA, CDR2 YSYEKL. With 0 bases removed from V and 2 bases from J, the gap between germline ends came to 7 bases. The CDR3 is made up of 14 amino acids. The CDR3 DNA follows: TGCGCCAGCAGCCAAGATGACCTAAACACTGAAGCTTTCTTT. Encoded protein: CASSQDDLNTEAFF.

The rearrangement joins TRBV7-9 to TRBJ2-2, with 8 bases matching TRBD1. CDR1 and CDR2 (germline): SEHNR, FQNEAQ (reference sequence). Trimming cost V 4 bases and J 2 bases; bases outside gene matches: 15. This CDR3 has 19 residues. CDR3 DNA: TGTGCCAGCAGCTCCCTCCGGGACAGGCCCCATGTTAACACCGGGGAGCTGTTTTTT. This translates into CASSSLRDRPHVNTGELFF.

This chain uses TRBV7-8 with TRBJ1-1; D remains ambiguous. V lost 6 bases, J lost 4 bases, and 12 bases lay in between. The CDR3 runs 13 residues. Germline assignment: CDR1 SGHVS and CDR2 FQNEAQ. The CDR3 loop reads CASRPSVATEAFF. As DNA, the CDR3 is TGTGCCAGCAGACCCTCGGTAGCCACTGAAGCTTTCTTT.

This clone was detected once. The J gene is TRBJ2-7, the V gene TRBV6-5; 9 bases map to TRBD1. The CDR3 is 15 amino acids. V was pared by 2 bases and J by 3 bases, with 5 bases of the junction left unmatched. Per the germline V gene, CDR1 is MNHEY and CDR2 is SVGAGI. CDR3 in amino acids: CASSYKETGGYEQYF. The DNA of the CDR3 is TGTGCCAGCAGTTACAAGGAGACAGGGGGCTACGAGCAGTACTTC.

This clone was recorded only once. The V gene is TRBV28, the J gene TRBJ1-1; D is ambiguous. V lost 4 bases to trimming and J lost 4 bases, with 7 bases between them. In germline, CDR1 is MDHEN, CDR2 SYDVKM. The CDR3 runs to 12 residues. The CDR3 DNA reads as TGTGCCAGCAGTTCCCCGGGCACTGAAGCTTTCTTT. It codes for CASSSPGTEAFF.

The chain recombines TRBV6-1 with TRBJ1-5; D is undetermined. CDR3 size: 20 residues. From germline, CDR1 is MNHNS and CDR2 SASEGT. The V gene lost 2 bases and the J gene lost 1 base, with 24 bases spanning the gap. The DNA of the CDR3 is TGTGCCAGCAGTGAACCGCTTCCACTCGAGGAACCCGAAAGCAATCAGCCCCAGCATTTT. This translates into CASSEPLPLEEPESNQPQHF.